A single sample gave rise to the 22 T cell receptor beta chains below, sequenced in a study of blood T cells in healthy people across ages (dated by TCRdb to between 2014 and 2017). Library creation used 5' RACE. The instrument given in TCRdb is Illumina HiSeq 2500. The second PCR ran for about 6 to 12 cycles and used a J-beta primer mix along with a sample-barcoded 5' primer. In TCRdb, the public reads were trimmed at Q25 with fastp and aligned with MiXCR, with productive beta chains retained. Merged by CDR3 protein, the rows form single entries marked with the most common genes and DNA. This sample holds about 830,000 distinct CDR3 sequences; 55% to 75% were observed only once. Roughly 20% of the sample is held by the ten biggest clonotypes. The source material was blood. These receptors all come from a man in his thirties or forties in good health.

V gene TRBV4-2 combines with J gene TRBJ1-4; D is uncertain. The CDR3 sequence is 16 residues long. Trimming removed 1 base from V and 7 bases from J, with 16 bases in between. Per the germline V gene, CDR1 is LGHNA and CDR2 is YNFKEQ. The CDR3 sequence: CASSQVVSPNGEKLFF. In nucleotides, the CDR3 is TGTGCCAGCAGCCAAGTAGTCTCACCCAACGGTGAAAAACTGTTTTTT.

The chain joins TRBV6-2 or TRBV6-3 to TRBJ2-7; the match to TRBD1 covers 8 bases. Germline V gives CDR1 MNHEY, CDR2 SVGEGT. V was clipped by 5 bases and J by 2 bases; unmatched bases: 17. This CDR3 is 18 amino acids long. CDR3 in DNA: TGTGCCAGCAGTGGACCCGGGACAGGAGGTTTTTTCGCCTACGAGCAGTACTTC. This translates into CASSGPGTGGFFAYEQYF.

The table lists this clonotype with a few counts. The V call is TRBV7-3, the J call TRBJ1-6; D is perhaps TRBD1 (5 bases). Trimming took off 1 base at V and 7 bases at J, with 11 bases between the two ends. Looked up from germline, CDR1 is SGHTA and CDR2 is FQGTGA. The CDR3 has 15 residues. CDR3 coding DNA: TGTGCCAGCAGCTTAAGCATTAGGGGAAATTCACCCCTCCACTTT. This sequence encodes CASSLSIRGNSPLHF.

Written as DNA, the CDR3 is TGCGCCAGCAGCTCAGAAACCCCAAACTCCTACGAGCAGTACTTC. It is translated as CASSSETPNSYEQYF. The rearrangement uses TRBV5-1 and TRBJ2-7, with no clear D. V dropped 3 bases and J dropped 0 bases, with 13 bases sitting between them. Germline values: CDR1 SGHRS, CDR2 YFSETQ. The CDR3 is made up of 15 amino acids. Looking up the rest from reference TRBV5-1 and TRBJ2-7 gives the full variable domain: KAGVTQTPRYLIKTRGQQVTLSCSPISGHRSVSWYQQTPGQGLQFLFEYFSETQRNKGNFPGRFSGRQFSNSRSEMNVSTLELGDSALYLCASSSETPNSYEQYFGPGTRLTVT.

For the CDR3, the DNA is TGCAGCGCACTAGCGGGAGTCGATGAGCAGTACTTC. As protein: CSALAGVDEQYF. This chain links TRBV29-1 with TRBJ2-5, with TRBD2 matching over 11 bases. The junction had 9 bases not matched to a gene; V was cut back by 7 bases and J by 11 bases. This CDR3 region has 12 residues. Looked up from germline, CDR1 is SQVTM and CDR2 is ANQGSEA.

V usage is TRBV20-1 and J usage is TRBJ2-1, with TRBD2 matching over 8 bases. Germline V gene data show CDR1 as DFQATT and CDR2 as SNEGSKA (reference sequence). With V trimmed by 6 bases and J by 3 bases, 7 bases remained unmatched. This CDR3 spans 14 amino acids. DNA for the CDR3: TGCAGTGCAGGCCGGGAGGGCCACTACAATGAGCAGTTCTTC. Its translation: CSAGREGHYNEQFF.

The chain carries TRBV29-1 and TRBJ2-1, with unresolved D. V was shortened by 7 bases and J by 6 bases, with 16 bases between the two germline ends. This CDR3 contains 13 residues. The germline gives CDR1 SQVTM, CDR2 ANQGSEA. The CDR3 nucleotides read TGCAGCGCCTCATTGGATTCCCCCAATGAGCAGTTCTTC. Protein: CSASLDSPNEQFF.

The rearrangement joins TRBV6-1 to TRBJ2-7; TRBD1 agrees at 8 bases. Germline V lookup: CDR1 MNHNS, CDR2 SASEGT. The CDR3 is 11 residues long. The junction had 5 bases not matched to a gene; V was cut back by 10 bases and J by 6 bases. Here the CDR3 reads CAIRQGREQYF. The CDR3 coding sequence is TGTGCCATAAGACAGGGGCGCGAGCAGTACTTC.

CDR3 bases: TGCGCCAGCAGCCTCGGACTAGCGGGAGCATTCTACGAGCAGTACTTC. It is translated as CASSLGLAGAFYEQYF. The V and J genes are TRBV4-3 and TRBJ2-7; 13 bases line up with TRBD2. The CDR3 has 16 residues. V was clipped by 4 bases and J by 3 bases; unmatched bases: 6. Germline V CDR1 and CDR2: LGHNA, YSLEER.

This clonotype was counted ten times or more. The rearrangement links TRBV11-2 to TRBJ2-6; the match to TRBD2 covers 7 bases. Unmatched junction bases numbered 4, after V lost 0 bases and J lost 2 bases. The germline V gene has CDR1 SGHAT and CDR2 FQNNGV. The CDR3 runs 17 residues. This CDR3 reads CASSLEGGTTGANVLTF. CDR3 DNA: TGTGCCAGCAGCTTAGAGGGAGGGACGACTGGGGCCAACGTCCTGACTTTC.

V gene TRBV12-3 or TRBV12-4 combines with J gene TRBJ1-6; no clear D gene. The CDR3 sequence is 15 residues long. V dropped 5 bases and J dropped 10 bases, with 18 bases sitting between them. CDR3 in DNA: TGTGCCAGCAGTCCCTCCCGGGGAGAAGAATCACCCCTCCACTTT. It specifies CASSPSRGEESPLHF.

The J gene is TRBJ2-4, the V gene TRBV2; TRBD2 is a possible D gene (6 bases). CDR1 is SNHLY and CDR2 is FYNNEI in the germline V gene. The ends were cut back, 1 base at V and 15 bases at J, with 16 bases in the middle. CDR3 size: 13 residues. CDR3 residues: CASSEGGGTLGYF. For the CDR3, the DNA is TGTGCCAGCAGTGAAGGAGGAGGGACCCTAGGGTACTTC.

The chain combines TRBV15 with TRBJ1-6, with D hard to call. The CDR3 totals 13 residues. Deletions cut 3 bases from V and 8 bases from J, with 8 bases between. Germline assignment: CDR1 LNHNV and CDR2 YYDKDF (reference sequence). CDR3 residues: CATSSVRDSPLHF. The CDR3, as DNA: TGTGCCACCAGCAGTGTGCGTGATTCACCCCTCCACTTT.

This clonotype was picked up a small number of times. The chain is built from TRBV29-1 and TRBJ1-5; TRBD1 agrees at 8 bases. The CDR3 totals 14 residues. Losses at the gene ends were 5 bases for V and 2 bases for J; bases not matched to a gene: 5. Germline assignment: CDR1 SQVTM and CDR2 ANQGSEA. The CDR3 DNA reads as TGCAGCGTTCGAGACAGGGGCGGCAATCAGCCCCAGCATTTT. It translates to CSVRDRGGNQPQHF.

This clonotype has more than one count but fewer than ten. The chain couples TRBV5-1 to TRBJ2-1, with 10 bases fitting TRBD2. With V trimmed by 4 bases and J by 6 bases, 7 bases remained unmatched. Germline CDR1 reads SGHRS; CDR2 reads YFSETQ. CDR3 size: 15 residues. The DNA of the CDR3 is TGCGCCAGCAGCCGAACTAGCGGGACTGTCAATGAGCAGTTCTTC. As protein: CASSRTSGTVNEQFF.

This clonotype was counted a few times. The rearrangement links TRBV4-1 to TRBJ2-7, with 9 bases fitting TRBD1. The germline V gene encodes CDR1 MGHRA and CDR2 YSYEKL. The CDR3 is made up of 17 amino acids. Trimming at V came to 3 bases and at J to 4 bases, leaving 13 bases not matched to a gene. The CDR3 is CASSQEITGQGFYEQYF. In nucleotides, the CDR3 is TGCGCCAGCAGCCAGGAGATCACGGGACAGGGTTTTTACGAGCAGTACTTC.

The chain is built from TRBV29-1 and TRBJ2-1; possible D gene TRBD2, 6 bases. V shed 4 bases and J shed 8 bases, with 9 bases lying between them. The CDR3 is made up of 11 amino acids. CDR1 SQVTM and CDR2 ANQGSEA come from the germline V gene. The CDR3 protein is CSVAGAHEQFF. The DNA of the CDR3 is TGCAGCGTTGCGGGAGCACATGAGCAGTTCTTC.

This clonotype was seen many times. The genes are TRBV5-6 and TRBJ2-1, with TRBD2 matching 12 bases. Trimming removed 5 bases from V and 5 bases from J; junction bases left unmatched: 5. The CDR3 runs 15 residues. CDR1 and CDR2 from the germline V gene are SGHDT and YYEEEE. The CDR3 loop reads CASSPGLAGNNEQFF. Here the CDR3 DNA reads TGTGCCAGCAGTCCCGGACTAGCGGGGAACAATGAGCAGTTCTTC.

This chain connects TRBV2 to TRBJ2-1; tentatively, D is TRBD2 (5 bases). The CDR3 runs 14 residues. V was pared by 2 bases and J by 9 bases, with 14 bases between. The germline V gene has CDR1 SNHLY and CDR2 FYNNEI. CDR3 region: CASSESLPRGEQFF. DNA of the CDR3: TGTGCCAGCAGTGAAAGTCTCCCCCGGGGTGAGCAGTTCTTC.

As DNA, the CDR3 is TGTGCCAGCAGCCAAGATTCGACAGAAGAGACCCAGTACTTC. It specifies CASSQDSTEETQYF. The J gene is TRBJ2-7, the V gene TRBV3-1, with D possibly being TRBD1 (5 bases). The end of the DNA aligns better with TRBJ2-5, so the J call may be wrong. The CDR3 totals 14 residues. The germline CDR1 and CDR2 sequences are LGHDT and YNNKEL (reference sequence).

The rearrangement joins TRBV29-1 to TRBJ2-2, with a tentative D call TRBD2 (7 bases). The V end lost 3 bases, the J end lost 6 bases, and 11 bases lay between the germline ends. The CDR3 sequence is 13 residues long. Germline lookup yields CDR1 SQVTM and CDR2 ANQGSEA. Here the CDR3 reads CSVEGGGPGELFF. Here the CDR3 DNA reads TGCAGCGTTGAGGGGGGGGGGCCCGGGGAGCTGTTTTTT.

This clonotype was counted a few times. The V and J genes are TRBV4-3 and TRBJ2-3; D is unresolved. V was clipped by 0 bases and J by 2 bases, with 6 bases between them. This CDR3 comprises 14 residues. Germline CDR1 reads LGHNA; CDR2 reads YSLEER. CDR3 nucleotides: TGCGCCAGCAGCCAAGATCTTCTCACAGATACGCAGTATTTT. Its translation is CASSQDLLTDTQYF.